This T cell receptor beta chain was retrieved from a study of blood T cell repertoires in COVID-19. Overall study: Samples taken during acute and convalescent COVID-19 were collected in the United States, Italy and Spain. Sample material is recorded as cDNA or gDNA derived from T cells, B-cell-depleted T cells, or PBMCs.

This CDR3 has 15 amino acids. Germline CDR1 reads SEHNR; CDR2 reads FQNEAQ (reference sequence). V trimming: 2 bases; J trimming: 7 bases; junction bases outside the gene matches: 9. Original processing notes: Cell counts per sample came from amplifying reference gene primers. Sequencing used immunoSEQ multiplex PCR; TCRdb keeps in-frame clones, though not all of them. V and J calls and clone size are those listed in that table; D and trimming were worked out from the DNA. This repertoire shows some 100,000 clones, approximately 75% found once; its top ten account for about 13%. The gene calls are TRBV7-9 and TRBJ2-7; the match to TRBD1 covers 9 bases. This clonotype originated in a human donor in a cohort sampled during active COVID-19. The sequenced material came from peripheral blood. DNA for the CDR3: TGTGCCAGCAGCTTATCCGGGACAGGGATGGGGGAGCAGTACTTC. Translation gives CASSLSGTGMGEQYF.